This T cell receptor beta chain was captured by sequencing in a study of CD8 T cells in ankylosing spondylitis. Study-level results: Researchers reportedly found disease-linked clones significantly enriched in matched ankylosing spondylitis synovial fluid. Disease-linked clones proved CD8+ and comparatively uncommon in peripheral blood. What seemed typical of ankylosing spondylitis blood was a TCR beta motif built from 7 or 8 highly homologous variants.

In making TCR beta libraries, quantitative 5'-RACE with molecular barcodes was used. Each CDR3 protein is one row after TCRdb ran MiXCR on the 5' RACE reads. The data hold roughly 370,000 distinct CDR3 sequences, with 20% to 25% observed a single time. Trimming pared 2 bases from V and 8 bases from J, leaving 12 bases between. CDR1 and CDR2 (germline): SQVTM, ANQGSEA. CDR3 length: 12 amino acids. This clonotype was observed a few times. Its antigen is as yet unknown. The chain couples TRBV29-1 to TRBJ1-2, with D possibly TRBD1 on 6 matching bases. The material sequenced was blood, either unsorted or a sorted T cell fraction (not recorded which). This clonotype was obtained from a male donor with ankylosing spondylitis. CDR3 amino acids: CSVESGGRGYTF. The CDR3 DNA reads TGCAGCGTTGAATCGGGGGGCAGGGGCTACACCTTC.